This T cell receptor (beta chain) is drawn from a study of blood T cells in healthy people across ages. The study's findings and limits: Comparison with aged donors showed that long-lived donors had more naive CD4+ cells and higher diversity. Naive T cell percentage and TCR beta diversity correlated strongly. The study could not conclusively compare naive and antigen-experienced cells, given its unsorted PBMCs.

This clonotype was observed many times. As yet, its antigen is unknown. Sample-barcoded 5' priming and a J-beta primer mix drove a second PCR of roughly 7 to 11 cycles. Carrying 12 random nucleotides, a template-switch adaptor labeled each individual cDNA molecule. TCRdb re-called the 5' RACE reads with MiXCR, one entry per CDR3 protein. The sample yields around 870,000 distinct CDR3 sequences, about 28% seen once. The clonotype comes from a woman at least 80 years old in good health. The specimen was blood.

CDR3 coding DNA: TGCGCCAGCAGCCAAGGATCGGAGAGTTCACCCCTCCACTTT. Amino acids: CASSQGSESSPLHF. The chain has TRBV4-3 and TRBJ1-6; D is unclear. The V end lost 1 base, the J end lost 9 bases, and 10 bases lay between the germline ends. The CDR3 spans 14 residues. Germline V gives CDR1 LGHNA, CDR2 YSLEER.